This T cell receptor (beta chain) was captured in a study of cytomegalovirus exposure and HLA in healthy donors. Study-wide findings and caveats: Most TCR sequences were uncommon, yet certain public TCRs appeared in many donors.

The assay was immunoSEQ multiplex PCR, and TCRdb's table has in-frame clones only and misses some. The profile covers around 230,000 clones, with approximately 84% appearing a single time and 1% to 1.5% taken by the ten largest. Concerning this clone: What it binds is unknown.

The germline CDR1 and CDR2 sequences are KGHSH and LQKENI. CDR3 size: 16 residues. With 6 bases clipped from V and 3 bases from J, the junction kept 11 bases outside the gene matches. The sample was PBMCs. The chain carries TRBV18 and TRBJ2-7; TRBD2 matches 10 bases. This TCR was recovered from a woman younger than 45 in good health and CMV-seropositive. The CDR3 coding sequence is TGTGCCAGCTCCCTAGGTCTAGCGGGAGTTGTCTACGAGCAGTACTTC. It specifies CASSLGLAGVVYEQYF.